This passage covers 10 T cell receptor beta chains from one sample sequenced in a study of T cell clonality in common variable immunodeficiency (dated by TCRdb to the mid-2010s). Library generation was performed with the immunoSEQ multiplex PCR assay. This is the immuneACCESS table as TCRdb keeps it, with only in-frame sequences that have V and J called. A part of the clones is gone; compared with another copy, unresolved V genes explain less than half, and the rest is unexplained. The table records some 38,000 clones for this sample, and not one of them appears only once. Approximately 2.8% of the sample is held by the ten biggest clonotypes. Sequenced: peripheral blood mononuclear cells. The receptors shown here come from a person between 18 and 70 years old in good health.

The sample holds many counts of this clone. The CDR3 goes on 3 residues after the read ends, and that part is filled in from the germline J gene. The identical CDR3 is also encoded by other nucleotide sequences in the sample. The chain joins TRBV18 to TRBJ2-3; a weak D match, TRBD2 (5 bases). The CDR3 is 16 amino acids. V lost 3 bases, J lost 7 bases, and 20 bases lay in between. Germline CDR1 is KGHSH and CDR2 is LQKENI. CDR3 DNA, as far as it was read: TGTGCCAGCTCACCGTCGCCTAGCTATCAACCTTATACG. Its translation: CASSPSPSYQPYT. The whole CDR3 protein reads CASSPSPSYQPYTQYF.

This clone was seen at least ten times. The read is 3 residues too short to cover the CDR3 end, so that end is filled in from the germline J gene. The rearrangement uses TRBV7-8 and TRBJ2-1, with D perhaps assigned TRBD1 or TRBD2 (5 bases each). V shed 6 bases and J shed 5 bases, with 14 bases lying between them. From germline, CDR1 is SGHVS and CDR2 FQNEAQ. This CDR3 region has 14 residues. The part of the CDR3 DNA that was read is TGTGCCAGCAGGGATAAGAGGGGCGACAATGAG. Protein product: CASRDKRGDNE. The entire CDR3 protein reads CASRDKRGDNEQFF.

This clone was counted at least ten times. The read stops 3 residues short of the end of the CDR3; the missing end is completed from the germline J gene. This chain connects TRBV2 to TRBJ2-3, with TRBD2 matching 10 bases. Germline CDR1 and CDR2: SNHLY and FYNNEI. The ends lost 6 bases at V and 2 bases at J; junction bases unmatched: 8. This CDR3 is 16 amino acids long. The DNA read from the CDR3 is TGTGCCAGCAGATTGCGAGCGGGAGGGGACACAGATACG. Translated, it gives CASRLRAGGDTDT. The full CDR3 protein is CASRLRAGGDTDTQYF. The complete variable domain, with remaining parts taken from reference TRBV2 and TRBJ2-3, reads EPEVTQTPSHQVTQMGQEVILRCVPISNHLYFYWYRQILGQKVEFLVSFYNNEISEKSEIFDDQFSVERPDGSNFTLKIRSTKLEDSAMYFCASRLRAGGDTDTQYFGPGTRLTVL.

This clone appeared many times. The DNA ends 3 residues before the CDR3 does, and the rest of the CDR3 is filled in from the germline J gene. The V call is TRBV9, the J call TRBJ1-1; 7 bases match TRBD1. Trimming removed 4 bases from V and 4 bases from J; junction bases left unmatched: 4. The CDR3 covers 13 residues. Germline loops: CDR1 SGDLS, CDR2 YYNGEE. CDR3 DNA, as far as it was read: TGTGCCAGCAGCCCCCACAGGGGCACTGAA. As protein: CASSPHRGTE. The CDR3 reads in full as CASSPHRGTEAFF.

To note about this clone: The DNA ends 3 residues before the CDR3 does, and the rest of the CDR3 is filled in from the germline J gene. This chain links TRBV19 with TRBJ1-2; D remains unclear. The CDR3 loop spans 14 amino acids. Germline V gene data show CDR1 as LNHDA and CDR2 as SQIVND (reference sequence). CDR3 bases read: TGTGCCAGCAAAGACACCTACATAGATAACATC. It is translated as CASKDTYIDNI. The complete CDR3 sequence is CASKDTYIDNIYTF.

The sample holds a few counts of this clone. With the read ending 3 residues before the CDR3 end, the germline J gene is used to fill in that end. This rearrangement joins TRBV19 to TRBJ1-5, with D tentatively TRBD1 (5 bases). Germline V gene sequence: CDR1 LNHDA, CDR2 SQIVND (reference sequence). V lost 4 bases to trimming and J lost 5 bases, with 9 bases between them. The CDR3 covers 13 residues. CDR3 DNA, as far as it was read: TGTGCCAGTAGTAGGACAAGTGATCAGCCC. Its translation is CASSRTSDQP. The CDR3 as a whole reads CASSRTSDQPQHF.

This clone was seen many times. Read coverage stops 3 residues before the CDR3 terminus; the germline J gene supplies the remainder. V and J are TRBV18 and TRBJ2-3; no clear D gene. The CDR3 has 14 amino acids. V gave up 3 bases and J gave up 8 bases, with 15 bases separating them. CDR1 KGHSH and CDR2 LQKENI come from the germline V gene. The CDR3 DNA, read in part, is TGTGCCAGCTCACCCATTCCACAGCCGGCTACG. Translation gives CASSPIPQPAT. The full-length CDR3 reads as CASSPIPQPATQYF. Combining the CDR3 with reference TRBV18 and TRBJ2-3 gives the whole variable domain NAGVMQNPRHLVRRRGQEARLRCSPMKGHSHVYWYRQLPEEGLKFMVYLQKENIIDESGMPKERFSAEFPKEGPSILRIQQVVRGDSAAYFCASSPIPQPATQYFGPGTRLTVL.

This clone was counted a few times. The part of the CDR3 DNA that was read is TGTGCCAGCAGCTCGTCGGGTAGTGAG. Encoded protein: CASSSSGSE. The whole CDR3 reads CASSSSGSEQFF. The chain links TRBV11-2 to TRBJ2-1, with unresolved D. The read gets to within 3 residues of the CDR3 end, and the germline J gene fills in the rest. CDR3 length equals 12 residues. CDR1 SGHAT and CDR2 FQNNGV come from the germline V gene. V was trimmed by 4 bases and J by 9 bases, leaving 10 bases between them.

This clone has just a few counts. The CDR3 is cut off 3 residues early in the read; its end comes from the germline J gene. The rearrangement uses TRBV19 and TRBJ2-2; no clear D gene. Looked up from germline, CDR1 is LNHDA and CDR2 is SQIVND (reference sequence). The CDR3 loop spans 15 amino acids. The chain's CDR3 is CASSIDRRQANVLFF. The CDR3 bases that were read are TGTGCCAGTAGTATTGACCGACGGCAGGCCAACGTG.

This clone was counted only a few times. The read ends 3 residues before the CDR3 terminus; that terminus is restored from the germline J gene. The V call is TRBV19, the J call TRBJ2-2, with 12 bases matching TRBD1. This CDR3 has 17 amino acids. Germline lookup yields CDR1 LNHDA and CDR2 SQIVND (reference sequence). CDR3 in amino acids: CASSPRGTGGTNEKLFF. CDR3 DNA, as far as it was read: TGTGCCAGTAGTCCCCGAGGGACAGGGGGCACTAATGAAAAG.